This T cell receptor beta chain stems from a study of blood T cell repertoires in COVID-19. In the study overall: The samples span acute and convalescent COVID-19 from the United States, Italy and Spain. PBMCs, B-cell-depleted T cells, or T cells provided the cDNA or gDNA that made up the material.

The CDR3 is 12 residues long. The germline V gene encodes CDR1 ENHRY and CDR2 SYGVKD. Trimming at V came to 11 bases and at J to 5 bases, leaving 5 bases not matched to a gene. Study processing details: Researchers report that nucleated cell counts were estimated from reference gene primer amplification. The table came from immunoSEQ multiplex PCR; TCRdb's copy has only in-frame clones and leaves some out. V, J and clone size reflect that table, while D and trimming were determined from the DNA. The sample records roughly 200,000 clones, about 85% being singletons. This clone was observed a single time.

The J gene is TRBJ2-1, the V gene TRBV10-3, with 8 positions matching TRBD2. The TCR sequence derives from a woman aged 30 to 39 with active or convalescent COVID-19. The sequencing sample was made of peripheral blood. Written as DNA, the CDR3 is TGTGCCGTCGGGGGGGACGACAATGAGCAGTTCTTC. This sequence encodes CAVGGDDNEQFF.